This T cell receptor beta chain was identified in a study of cytomegalovirus exposure and HLA in healthy donors. With 60 Vbeta and 13 Jbeta primers, the PCR was carried out. Produced via immunoSEQ multiplex PCR; TCRdb's table is partial and in-frame only. The data contain about 130,000 clones, around 85% of them singletons. Notes on the study in general: Rarity held for most TCR sequences, but there were some public TCRs that occurred in many donors. By a later analysis, the bulk of CMV-associated TCR beta chains appeared HLA-restricted. Analysis was performed later, and it showed HLA-associated TCR beta chains to be more clonally expanded than equally common others. Later analysis demonstrated an association between a missense DCLRE1C variant and TCR beta V- and J-gene trimming.

About this clone: Its antigen remains unidentified.

The CDR3 length is 15 residues. Germline lookup yields CDR1 SGHKS and CDR2 YYEKEE (reference sequence). V lost 4 bases to trimming and J lost 3 bases, with 17 bases between them. The V and J genes are TRBV5-5 and TRBJ2-7, with TRBD1 as a possible D gene (7 bases). Sequencing was performed on PBMCs. The receptor was derived from a boy younger than 18 in good health and CMV-seronegative. CDR3 sequence: CASSATGDGGYEQYF. The CDR3 nucleotides read TGTGCCAGCAGCGCCACAGGGGACGGGGGCTACGAGCAGTACTTC.